This note documents a single TCR beta chain sequence. V was clipped by 0 bases and J by 4 bases; unmatched bases: 14. The CDR3 consists of 19 residues. Germline CDR1 and CDR2: SGDLS and YYNGEE. The data originate from a study of blood T cell repertoires in COVID-19. As handled by the study authors: The authors estimated nucleated cell counts from reference gene primer amplification. TCRdb's copy holds only in-frame clones and misses some; the assay was immunoSEQ multiplex PCR. D and trimming were read from the DNA, whereas the V and J calls and clone size are those reported in that table. Of under 150,000 clones listed, roughly 85% are singletons.

This TCR was recovered from a man between 35 and 55 years old with acute or convalescent COVID-19. Source material: peripheral blood. The rearrangement joins TRBV9 to TRBJ2-1; 9 bases map to TRBD2. This chain's CDR3 is CASSVASGAGGQPYNEQFF. DNA of the CDR3: TGTGCCAGCAGCGTAGCTTCCGGAGCGGGGGGCCAACCTTACAATGAGCAGTTCTTC.